This passage covers 26 T cell receptor beta chains from one sample sequenced in a study of cytomegalovirus exposure and HLA in healthy donors. TCRdb keeps only in-frame clones here, not all; method: immunoSEQ multiplex PCR. The data show more than 110,000 clones, 88% seen once. Sample: PBMCs. Source of these receptors: a woman between 18 and 30 years old in good health and CMV-seropositive.

The chain employs TRBV29-1 and TRBJ1-1; perhaps TRBD1 as D (5 bases). The germline CDR1 and CDR2 sequences are SQVTM and ANQGSEA. The ends were cut back, 0 bases at V and 3 bases at J, with 17 bases in the middle. The CDR3 length is 16 residues. The CDR3 protein is CSVEDLRGFRDTEAFF. In DNA, the CDR3 is TGCAGCGTTGAAGATCTACGGGGGTTCCGTGACACTGAAGCTTTCTTT. The full variable domain, with the rest looked up from reference TRBV29-1 and TRBJ1-1, is SAVISQKPSRDICQRGTSLTIQCQVDSQVTMMFWYRQQPGQSLTLIATANQGSEATYESGFVIDKFPISRPNLTFSTLTVSNMSPEDSSIYLCSVEDLRGFRDTEAFFGQGTRLTVV.

This chain links TRBV11-2 with TRBJ2-7; TRBD2 matches 9 bases. J was trimmed by 5 bases and V by 5 bases; bases with no gene match: 16. Germline-derived CDR1 and CDR2 are SGHAT and FQNNGV. The CDR3 runs 17 residues. This CDR3 reads CASSPRSLAGAYNEQYF. Here the CDR3 DNA reads TGTGCCAGCAGCCCTCGTAGTTTAGCGGGAGCCTACAACGAGCAGTACTTC.

The chain recombines TRBV7-9 with TRBJ2-5, with 7 bases matching TRBD1. The CDR3 is 13 residues long. Per the germline V gene, CDR1 is SEHNR and CDR2 is FQNEAQ (reference sequence). The trim removed 2 bases at V and 4 bases at J, leaving 1 base unmatched. The CDR3 sequence is CASSLRQGETQYF. CDR3 in DNA: TGTGCCAGCAGCTTACGACAGGGAGAGACCCAGTACTTC.

The chain carries TRBV30 and TRBJ2-2; 7 bases map to TRBD2. From germline, CDR1 is GTSNPN and CDR2 SVGIG (reference sequence). Unmatched junction bases numbered 2, after V lost 4 bases and J lost 6 bases. This CDR3 has 12 residues. CDR3 residues: CAWTRGAGELFF. The CDR3 DNA sequence: TGTGCCTGGACCCGGGGGGCCGGGGAGCTGTTTTTT.

CDR3 residues: CASSQDWRTGGRETQYF. The CDR3 DNA reads TGCGCCAGCAGCCAAGATTGGCGAACAGGGGGCCGGGAGACCCAGTACTTC. The rearrangement joins TRBV4-1 to TRBJ2-5; 9 bases are a match to TRBD1. The CDR3 is 17 residues long. Losses at the gene ends were 0 bases for V and 5 bases for J; bases not matched to a gene: 10. Germline V lookup: CDR1 MGHRA, CDR2 YSYEKL.

The V call is TRBV7-6, the J call TRBJ1-4; possible D gene TRBD1, 5 bases. The V gene lost 5 bases and the J gene lost 8 bases, with 18 bases spanning the gap. Looked up from germline, CDR1 is SGHVS and CDR2 is FNYEAQ. The CDR3 extends over 15 amino acids. For the CDR3, the DNA is TGTGCCAGCAGCCCCCACGGGGGAGGGGAGGAAAAACTGTTTTTT. The encoded protein is CASSPHGGGEEKLFF.

This chain links TRBV19 with TRBJ1-1; 7 bases are shared with TRBD1. V lost 7 bases to trimming and J lost 4 bases; unmatched junction nucleotides: 9. From germline, CDR1 is LNHDA and CDR2 SQIVND (reference sequence). This CDR3 comprises 14 residues. In DNA form, the CDR3 reads TGTGCCAGTAACAGGGGCCAAGACCGCACTGAAGCTTTCTTT. It specifies CASNRGQDRTEAFF.

This clone came up once. This chain connects TRBV5-1 to TRBJ1-1; no firm D call. This CDR3 region has 15 residues. Trimming pared 0 bases from V and 2 bases from J, leaving 11 bases between. Per the germline V gene, CDR1 is SGHRS and CDR2 is YFSETQ. The CDR3 loop is CASSLAAGGNTEAFF. The CDR3 DNA sequence: TGCGCCAGCAGCTTGGCGGCCGGCGGCAACACTGAAGCTTTCTTT.

The genes are TRBV4-1 and TRBJ1-6; 10 nucleotides match TRBD1. Germline assignment: CDR1 MGHRA and CDR2 YSYEKL. The CDR3 runs 16 residues. The ends lost 0 bases at V and 9 bases at J; junction bases unmatched: 5. The CDR3 bases are TGCGCCAGCAGCCAAGAAGGTGGGACAGGGGTTTCACCCCTCCACTTT. Residues: CASSQEGGTGVSPLHF.

There are a few counts of this clone. This chain joins TRBV19 and TRBJ1-2; a possible D gene is TRBD1 (6 bases). The CDR3 runs to 14 residues. In germline, CDR1 is LNHDA, CDR2 SQIVND (reference sequence). V was trimmed by 6 bases and J by 3 bases, leaving 14 bases between them. The DNA for the CDR3 is TGTGCCAGTAGCACAAGCAGGGGTCACTATGGCTACACCTTC. This gives the protein CASSTSRGHYGYTF.

The CDR3 region has the DNA TGCAGCGTTGAATGGGGGGTGGGGGTGGAGCAGTTCTTC. This encodes CSVEWGVGVEQFF. The chain has TRBV29-1 and TRBJ2-1; the D gene is possibly TRBD2 (6 bases). Germline V gives CDR1 SQVTM, CDR2 ANQGSEA. CDR3 length: 13 residues. Trimming removed 2 bases from V and 10 bases from J, with 15 bases in between.

This clone was counted a single time. The chain is built from TRBV14 and TRBJ1-6, with D possibly matching TRBD1 (6 bases). V gave up 4 bases and J gave up 3 bases, with 16 bases separating them. Germline V lookup: CDR1 SGHDN, CDR2 FVKESK. The CDR3 has 17 residues. The chain's CDR3 is CASSPLPTGSYNSPLHF. DNA of the CDR3: TGTGCCAGCAGCCCACTCCCGACAGGCAGCTATAATTCACCCCTCCACTTT.

The chain uses TRBV27 and TRBJ2-5, with 7 bases that match TRBD1. V lost 6 bases to trimming and J lost 2 bases; unmatched junction nucleotides: 9. Germline CDR1 is MNHEY and CDR2 is SMNVEV (reference sequence). This CDR3 is built from 15 residues. CDR3 sequence: CASSRFGTAQETQYF. CDR3 sequence (DNA): TGTGCCAGCAGCCGTTTCGGGACAGCTCAAGAGACCCAGTACTTC.

The rearrangement uses TRBV2 and TRBJ1-3; D might be TRBD1 (5 bases). This CDR3 is 14 amino acids long. CDR1 is SNHLY, CDR2 FYNNEI, per germline. The germline V and J ends were trimmed by 8 bases and 2 bases, with 13 bases remaining between them. CDR3 sequence: CASSGGLPGNTIYF. DNA for the CDR3: TGTGCCAGCTCGGGGGGTCTCCCTGGAAACACCATATATTTT.

This rearrangement joins TRBV4-3 to TRBJ2-7; 9 bases match TRBD1. The CDR3 has 15 amino acids. The J segment lost 2 bases and the V segment lost 3 bases, leaving 5 bases of the junction unmatched. The germline V gene has CDR1 LGHNA and CDR2 YSLEER. This CDR3 reads CASSQGTGTTYEQYF. CDR3 sequence (DNA): TGCGCCAGCAGCCAGGGGACAGGGACTACCTACGAGCAGTACTTC.

This clone was counted once. V gene TRBV6-7 combines with J gene TRBJ1-5; D perhaps matches TRBD1 (5 bases). TRBV6-7 has ORF status, its function being uncertain. V was clipped by 0 bases and J by 3 bases, with 15 bases between them. This CDR3 has 17 residues. The CDR3 reads CASSYSKWGRLNQPQHF. The DNA for the CDR3 is TGTGCCAGCAGTTACTCGAAGTGGGGCCGGCTCAATCAGCCCCAGCATTTT.

V usage is TRBV28 and J usage is TRBJ1-1; D gene uncertain. Germline loops: CDR1 MDHEN, CDR2 SYDVKM. CDR3 length: 13 amino acids. V was clipped by 4 bases and J by 5 bases, with 11 bases between them. The DNA of the CDR3 is TGTGCCAGCAGTTACCTGGGAGTTACTGAAGCTTTCTTT. Translated: CASSYLGVTEAFF. The full variable domain, with the rest looked up from reference TRBV28 and TRBJ1-1, is DVKVTQSSRYLVKRTGEKVFLECVQDMDHENMFWYRQDPGLGLRLIYFSYDVKMKEKGDIPEGYSVSREKKERFSLILESASTNQTSMYLCASSYLGVTEAFFGQGTRLTVV.

The table lists this clone with a count of one. The chain uses TRBV19 and TRBJ1-5; D is unresolved. From germline, CDR1 is LNHDA and CDR2 SQIVND (reference sequence). The CDR3 is made up of 15 amino acids. Trimming stripped 1 base from V and 1 base from J, with 8 bases between. Written as DNA, the CDR3 is TGTGCCAGTAGTATAGTACCAGGAAGCAATCAGCCCCAGCATTTT. Residues: CASSIVPGSNQPQHF.

This chain uses TRBV5-1 with TRBJ1-2, with 10 bases fitting TRBD1. V was pared by 9 bases and J by 2 bases, with 4 bases of the junction left unmatched. The CDR3 contains 13 residues. The germline V gene encodes CDR1 SGHRS and CDR2 YFSETQ. This CDR3 is CATGQGENYGYTF. The CDR3, as DNA: TGCGCCACAGGACAGGGGGAGAACTATGGCTACACCTTC.

CDR3 coding DNA: TGCGCCAGCAGCTACCAGGGGGCTGAAAAACTGTTTTTT. Its translation: CASSYQGAEKLFF. V usage is TRBV5-1 and J usage is TRBJ1-4, with 8 bases aligning to TRBD1. The V segment lost 3 bases and the J segment 7 bases; nucleotides outside the gene matches: 2. CDR3 size: 13 residues. Per germline, CDR1 SGHRS and CDR2 YFSETQ.

V gene TRBV28 combines with J gene TRBJ1-1; D is ambiguous. The germline V and J ends were trimmed by 4 bases and 2 bases, with 14 bases remaining between them. The V gene's germline CDR1 is MDHEN and CDR2 SYDVKM. The CDR3 is 15 residues long. The CDR3 DNA sequence: TGTGCCAGCAGTTCCCCGGGGAGACTAAACACTGAAGCTTTCTTT. It is translated as CASSSPGRLNTEAFF.

As to this clone: Within the sample, other DNA sequences also encode this same CDR3. J is TRBJ1-3 and V is TRBV5-1; no definite D call. CDR3 length: 14 amino acids. The V and J ends lost 4 bases and 2 bases respectively, with 10 bases between them. Per germline, CDR1 SGHRS and CDR2 YFSETQ. CDR3 in DNA: TGCGCCAGCAGCGCCGGGGTAGCTGGAAACACCATATATTTT. This encodes CASSAGVAGNTIYF.

The rearrangement links TRBV7-9 to TRBJ2-7; 8 bases map to TRBD2. Per the germline V gene, CDR1 is SEHNR and CDR2 is FQNEAQ (reference sequence). CDR3 size: 14 residues. The J segment lost 4 bases and the V segment lost 10 bases, leaving 12 bases of the junction unmatched. The CDR3 DNA is TGTGCCACCACACGGGGGGCGGGAGGATACGAGCAGTACTTC. This codes for CATTRGAGGYEQYF.

J is TRBJ1-2 and V is TRBV6-6; the D gene is possibly TRBD1 (5 bases). The CDR3 has 14 amino acids. V shed 7 bases and J shed 1 base, with 13 bases lying between them. CDR1 is MNHNY, CDR2 SVGAGI, per germline (reference sequence). The CDR3 DNA reads as TGTGCCAGCATTGGACGGGGGGTTAACTATGGCTACACCTTC. Protein product: CASIGRGVNYGYTF.

This clone occurred a few times. This CDR3 is CASSPGTSGGTQYF. The CDR3 DNA is TGTGCCAGCAGCCCCGGGACTAGCGGGGGGACGCAGTACTTC. The chain carries TRBV7-3 and TRBJ2-7, with 15 positions matching TRBD2. V trimming: 5 bases; J trimming: 9 bases; junction bases outside the gene matches: 5. Germline lookup yields CDR1 SGHTA and CDR2 FQGTGA. This CDR3 is built from 14 residues.

The chain joins TRBV7-2 to TRBJ1-2; 7 bases line up with TRBD1. This CDR3 has 14 amino acids. The germline CDR1 and CDR2 sequences are SGHTA and FQGNSA. Unmatched junction bases numbered 4, after V lost 4 bases and J lost 2 bases. As DNA, the CDR3 is TGTGCCAGCAGCTCAACGACAGGGAACTATGGCTACACCTTC. As protein: CASSSTTGNYGYTF.